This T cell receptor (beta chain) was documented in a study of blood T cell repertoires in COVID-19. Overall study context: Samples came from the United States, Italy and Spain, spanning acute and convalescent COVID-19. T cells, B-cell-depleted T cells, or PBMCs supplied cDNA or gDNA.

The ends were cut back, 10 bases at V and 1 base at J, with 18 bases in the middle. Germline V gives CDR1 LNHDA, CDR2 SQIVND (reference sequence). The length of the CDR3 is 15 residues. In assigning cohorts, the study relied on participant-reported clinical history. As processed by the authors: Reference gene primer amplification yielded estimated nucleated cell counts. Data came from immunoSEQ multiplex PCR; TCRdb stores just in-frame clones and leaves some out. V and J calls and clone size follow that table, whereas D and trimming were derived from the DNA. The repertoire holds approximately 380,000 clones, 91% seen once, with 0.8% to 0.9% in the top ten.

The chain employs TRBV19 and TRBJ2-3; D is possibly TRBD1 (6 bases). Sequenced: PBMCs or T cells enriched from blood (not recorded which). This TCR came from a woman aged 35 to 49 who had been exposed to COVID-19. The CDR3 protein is CATDRLAYRTDTQYF. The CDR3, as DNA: TGTGCCACCGACAGGTTAGCATATCGCACAGATACGCAGTATTTT. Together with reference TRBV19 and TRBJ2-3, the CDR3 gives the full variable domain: DGGITQSPKYLFRKEGQNVTLSCEQNLNHDAMYWYRQDPGQGLRLIYYSQIVNDFQKGDIAEGYSVSREKKESFPLTVTSAQKNPTAFYLCATDRLAYRTDTQYFGPGTRLTVL.